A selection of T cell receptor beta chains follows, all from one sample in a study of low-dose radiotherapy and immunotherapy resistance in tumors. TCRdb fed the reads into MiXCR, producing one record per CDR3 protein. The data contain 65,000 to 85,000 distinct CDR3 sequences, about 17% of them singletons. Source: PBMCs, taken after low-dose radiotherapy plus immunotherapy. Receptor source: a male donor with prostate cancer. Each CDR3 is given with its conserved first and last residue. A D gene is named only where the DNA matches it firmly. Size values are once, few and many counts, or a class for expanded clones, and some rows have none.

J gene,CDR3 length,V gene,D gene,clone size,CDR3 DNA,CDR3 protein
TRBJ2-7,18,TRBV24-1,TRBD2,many,TGTGCCACCGCACCAAATGAAATAAATAGACTAGCTGTCTACGAGCAGTACTTC,CATAPNEINRLAVYEQYF
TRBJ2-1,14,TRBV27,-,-,TGTGCCAGCAGTTTGAACATCGGTTACAATGAGCAGTTCTTC,CASSLNIGYNEQFF
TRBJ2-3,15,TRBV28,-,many,TGTGCCAGCAGTTTGATAGGCCTTAGCACAGATACGCAGTATTTT,CASSLIGLSTDTQYF
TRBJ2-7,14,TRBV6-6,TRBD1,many,TGTGCCCGAGGGACAGGGGTTTGCTCCTACGAGCAGTACTTC,CARGTGVCSYEQYF
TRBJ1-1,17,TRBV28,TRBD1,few,TGTGCCAGCACTGCCCCGGGACAGGGGGCATTTTCCGTAGCGGCTTTCTTT,CASTAPGQGAFSVAAFF
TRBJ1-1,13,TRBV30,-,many,TGTGCCTGGATGAATCAGGGGAACACTGAAGCTTTCTTT,CAWMNQGNTEAFF
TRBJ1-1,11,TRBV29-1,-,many,TGCAGCGTTCAAAAAAACACTGAAGCTTTCTTT,CSVQKNTEAFF
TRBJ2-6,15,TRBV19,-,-,TGTGCCAGTAAATGGGGGAACTCTGGGGCCAACGTCCTGACTTTC,CASKWGNSGANVLTF
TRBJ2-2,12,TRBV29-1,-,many,TGCAGCTGTGGACGGAACACCGGGGAGCTGTTTTTT,CSCGRNTGELFF
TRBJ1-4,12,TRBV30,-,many,TGTGCCTGGAGGCAGGGGAATGAAAAACTGTTTTTT,CAWRQGNEKLFF
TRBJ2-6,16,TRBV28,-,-,TGTGCCAGCAGTAAGACAGGATTCTCTGGGGCCAACGTCCTGACTTTC,CASSKTGFSGANVLTF
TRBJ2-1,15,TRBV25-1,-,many,TGTGCCAGCAGTCCTCGCAGGAGCTCCTACAATGAGCAGTTCTTC,CASSPRRSSYNEQFF
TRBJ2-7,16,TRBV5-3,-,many,TGTGCCAGCAGCTTGCTGCGTGGGGCAGGTACGGACGAGCAGTACTTC,CASSLLRGAGTDEQYF
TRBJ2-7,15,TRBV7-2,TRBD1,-,TGTGCCAGCAGCGCTTCAGGGGGTTCGACCTACGAGCAGTACTTC,CASSASGGSTYEQYF
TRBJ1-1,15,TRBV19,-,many,TGTGCCAGTAGTCCCCCGAGGTCCTTGAGCACTGAAGCTTTCTTT,CASSPPRSLSTEAFF
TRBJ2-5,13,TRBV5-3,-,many,TGTGCCAGCAGCTCGGGGAGTCTCGAGACCCAGTACTTC,CASSSGSLETQYF
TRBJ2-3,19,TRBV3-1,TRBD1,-,TGTGCCAGCAGCCAAGATCCGGTCGGGACAGGTTACGGTGCAGATACGCAGTATTTT,CASSQDPVGTGYGADTQYF
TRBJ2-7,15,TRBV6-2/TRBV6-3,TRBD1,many,TGTGCCAGCAGATTAACCGGGACAGGGACTTACGAGCAGTACTTC,CASRLTGTGTYEQYF
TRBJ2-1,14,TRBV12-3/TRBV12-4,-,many,TGTGCCAGCACGAAGGCCTGGGGTGTCAATGAGCAGTTCTTC,CASTKAWGVNEQFF
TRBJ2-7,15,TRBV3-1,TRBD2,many,TGTGCCAGCAGTCTCGGCGCGGGAGTCTTAGACGAGCAGTACTTC,CASSLGAGVLDEQYF
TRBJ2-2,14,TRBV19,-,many,TGTGCCAGTAGACAGAATGCGAACACCGGGGAGCTGTTTTTT,CASRQNANTGELFF
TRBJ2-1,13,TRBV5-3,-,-,TGTGCCAGCAGCTTGCCGGGACCCTACGAGCAGTTCTTC,CASSLPGPYEQFF
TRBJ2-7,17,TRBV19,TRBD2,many,TGTGCCAGTAGTCCCGGAGGACTAGCATCATACAGGGACGAGCAGTACTTC,CASSPGGLASYRDEQYF
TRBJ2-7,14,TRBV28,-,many,TGTGCCAGCAGTTTGGCCAGGGGAGCGGAGGAGCAGTACTTC,CASSLARGAEEQYF